This passage covers 16 T cell receptor beta chains from one sample sequenced in a study of long-term antiretroviral therapy in people with HIV. The immunoSEQ assay was v3.0, run at survey level. Measured with immunoSEQ multiplex PCR; TCRdb has only the in-frame clones, and not every one. The sample has around 35,000 clones, around 96% seen once. Sequencing was performed on unsorted PBMCs, taken approximately 6.6 years after starting antiretroviral therapy. Receptors were obtained from a man aged 25-45 years with HIV.

The chain has TRBV7-8 and TRBJ2-3, with 11 positions matching TRBD2. The CDR3 contains 15 residues. Germline-derived CDR1 and CDR2 are SGHVS and FQNEAQ. Losses at the gene ends were 5 bases for V and 6 bases for J; bases not matched to a gene: 7. CDR3 nucleotide sequence: TGTGCCAGCAGCCCAGGGGCTAGCGGGGGGGATACGCAGTATTTT. This sequence encodes CASSPGASGGDTQYF.

On this clone itself: A junction end diverges from the germline sequence, so it may reflect a read error. The chain employs TRBV25-1 and TRBJ2-7; D not certain. This CDR3 is 14 amino acids long. Looked up from germline, CDR1 is MGHDK and CDR2 is SYGVNS. CDR3 residues: CASSWTSRSFEQYF. DNA for the CDR3: TGTGCCAGCAGTTGGACCTCCCGCTCCTTCGAGCAGTACTTC.

CDR3 amino acids: CASSQVEGLNSGNTIYF. The CDR3 DNA reads TGTGCCAGCAGCCAAGTCGAGGGACTCAACTCTGGAAACACCATATATTTT. This chain links TRBV4-2 with TRBJ1-3, with a tentative D call TRBD1 (5 bases). V was trimmed by 1 base and J by 0 bases, leaving 13 bases between them. The CDR3 length is 17 residues. Germline CDR1 LGHNA, CDR2 YNFKEQ.

This clone was counted once. J is TRBJ1-1 and V is TRBV11-3, with D unresolved. Between the trimmed V and J ends, which lost 5 bases and 1 base, there was a span of 11 bases. Germline lookup yields CDR1 SGHNT and CDR2 YENEEA. The CDR3 has 14 residues. Here the CDR3 reads CASSPGRTNTEAFF. The CDR3 nucleotides are TGTGCCAGCAGCCCCGGACGGACGAACACTGAAGCTTTCTTT.

The chain employs TRBV2 and TRBJ2-5; tentative D call: TRBD2 (5 bases). Trimming stripped 3 bases from V and 4 bases from J, with 15 bases between. Germline CDR1 reads SNHLY; CDR2 reads FYNNEI. The CDR3 runs 15 residues. This chain's CDR3 is CASSEDEGFAETQYF. Written as DNA, the CDR3 is TGTGCCAGCAGTGAGGATGAGGGTTTTGCAGAGACCCAGTACTTC.

The chain is built from TRBV27 and TRBJ1-3, with TRBD1 as a possible D gene (6 bases). The V gene's germline CDR1 is MNHEY and CDR2 SMNVEV (reference sequence). V was pared by 8 bases and J by 2 bases, with 25 bases between. The CDR3 length is 18 residues. CDR3 sequence (DNA): TGTGCCAGCGGGTCCGGACTCGGGGGCAGGGGCACTGGAAACACCATATATTTT. Translated: CASGSGLGGRGTGNTIYF.

The rearrangement links TRBV5-5 to TRBJ1-5; D gene ambiguous. Trimming cost V 2 bases and J 9 bases, with 12 bases left between them. CDR3 length: 13 amino acids. Germline CDR1 SGHKS, CDR2 YYEKEE (reference sequence). As DNA, the CDR3 is TGTGCCAGCAGCTTAATGGAGGTTGGGCCCCAGCATTTT. Amino acids: CASSLMEVGPQHF. Drawing the rest from reference TRBV5-5 and TRBJ1-5, the complete variable domain is DAGVTQSPTHLIKTRGQQVTLRCSPISGHKSVSWYQQVLGQGPQFIFQYYEKEERGRGNFPDRFSARQFPNYSSELNVNALLLGDSALYLCASSLMEVGPQHFGDGTRLSIL.

The genes are TRBV7-3 and TRBJ1-1, with a tentative D call TRBD1 (6 bases). Per the germline V gene, CDR1 is SGHTA and CDR2 is FQGTGA. This CDR3 has 13 residues. V shed 2 bases and J shed 8 bases, with 12 bases lying between them. The CDR3 DNA reads TGTGCCAGCAGCTTAGGGCGACAGGCCGAAGCTTTCTTT. Its protein product is CASSLGRQAEAFF.

The rearrangement uses TRBV14 and TRBJ2-7; 9 bases map to TRBD1. CDR1 and CDR2 from the germline V gene are SGHDN and FVKESK. This CDR3 contains 14 residues. The V segment lost 6 bases and the J segment 2 bases; nucleotides outside the gene matches: 5. DNA for the CDR3: TGTGCCAGCAGTCCTACAGGGGGCCCCTACGAGCAGTACTTC. The encoded protein is CASSPTGGPYEQYF.

This chain joins TRBV5-8 and TRBJ2-5; 7 bases agree with TRBD2. CDR3 length equals 13 residues. Germline V gene sequence: CDR1 SGHTS, CDR2 YDEGEE. V shed 4 bases, J shed 7 bases, and the junction held 7 bases outside the gene matches. DNA for the CDR3: TGTGCCAGCAGCATGATGGGGGGGTCGACCCAGTACTTC. Translated, it gives CASSMMGGSTQYF.

The CDR3 sequence is CASTSTRVEQYF. In nucleotides, the CDR3 is TGTGCCAGCACCAGCACCCGCGTGGAGCAGTACTTC. This rearrangement joins TRBV6-1 to TRBJ2-7; D unresolved. V gave up 7 bases and J gave up 7 bases, with 14 bases separating them. CDR1 and CDR2 (germline): MNHNS, SASEGT. This CDR3 is 12 amino acids long.

J is TRBJ1-2 and V is TRBV11-2; 7 bases fit TRBD1. The CDR3 extends over 15 amino acids. The germline CDR1 and CDR2 sequences are SGHAT and FQNNGV. V was pared by 1 base and J by 8 bases, with 10 bases of the junction left unmatched. The CDR3 loop is CASSLGGTATWGYTF. The CDR3 coding sequence is TGTGCCAGCAGCTTAGGCGGGACAGCGACTTGGGGCTACACCTTC.

The chain carries TRBV11-1 and TRBJ2-1; D not resolved. The V end was cut by 3 bases, the J end by 4 bases, with 10 bases between. The germline V gene encodes CDR1 SGHAT and CDR2 FQDESV (reference sequence). CDR3 length equals 14 residues. CDR3 in amino acids: CASSLPSSYNEQFF. CDR3 coding DNA: TGTGCCAGCAGCTTGCCAAGTTCATACAATGAGCAGTTCTTC.

This chain uses TRBV10-3 with TRBJ2-7, with 14 bases fitting TRBD2. There are 15 residues in the CDR3. V was pared by 4 bases and J by 6 bases, with 5 bases of the junction left unmatched. Germline V gene lookup returns CDR1 ENHRY and CDR2 SYGVKD. CDR3 in DNA: TGTGCCATCAGTGTGGGACTAGCGGGAGACTCCGAGCAGTACTTC. This translates into CAISVGLAGDSEQYF.

The chain couples TRBV6-7 to TRBJ1-6; 9 bases line up with TRBD1. TRBV6-7 is assigned to the ORF class and has an uncertain function. The trim removed 7 bases at V and 10 bases at J, leaving 14 bases unmatched. There are 16 residues in the CDR3. DNA for the CDR3: TGTGCCAGCAACTTCCCCCTGGGACAGGGTGGATCACCCCTCCACTTT. This encodes CASNFPLGQGGSPLHF.

This chain joins TRBV7-6 and TRBJ1-4; D is undetermined. Germline values: CDR1 SGHVS, CDR2 FNYEAQ. The germline V and J ends were trimmed by 7 bases and 12 bases, with 15 bases remaining between them. CDR3 length: 12 residues. The DNA of the CDR3 is TGTGCCAGCATGTCTGCCCGATCGGAACTGTTTTTT. Residues: CASMSARSELFF.